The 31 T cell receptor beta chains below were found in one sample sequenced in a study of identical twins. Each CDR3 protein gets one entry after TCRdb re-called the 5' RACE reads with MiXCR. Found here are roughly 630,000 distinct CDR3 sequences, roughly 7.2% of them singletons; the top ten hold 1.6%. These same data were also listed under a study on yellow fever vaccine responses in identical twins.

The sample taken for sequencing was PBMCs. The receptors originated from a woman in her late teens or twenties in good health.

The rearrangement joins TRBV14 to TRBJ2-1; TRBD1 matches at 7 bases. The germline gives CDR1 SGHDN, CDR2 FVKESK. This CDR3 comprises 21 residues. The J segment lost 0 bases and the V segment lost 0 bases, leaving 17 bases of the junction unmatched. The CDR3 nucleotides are TGTGCCAGCAGCCAAGACTTCATCCTTCCGGGACAGACGAACTCCTACAATGAGCAGTTCTTC. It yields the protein CASSQDFILPGQTNSYNEQFF.

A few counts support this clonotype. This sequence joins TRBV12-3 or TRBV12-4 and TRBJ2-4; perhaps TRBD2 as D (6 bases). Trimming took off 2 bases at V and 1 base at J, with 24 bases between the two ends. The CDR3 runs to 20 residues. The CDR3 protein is CASSLLGRGVITGAKNIQYF. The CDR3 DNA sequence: TGTGCCAGCAGTTTATTGGGGCGGGGTGTGATAACGGGGGCCAAAAACATTCAGTACTTC.

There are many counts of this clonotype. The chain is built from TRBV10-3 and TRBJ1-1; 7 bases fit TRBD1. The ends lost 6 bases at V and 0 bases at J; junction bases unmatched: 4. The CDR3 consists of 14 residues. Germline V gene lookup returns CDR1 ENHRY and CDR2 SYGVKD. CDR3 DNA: TGTGCCATCAGCCCCGGGACAGTGAACACTGAAGCTTTCTTT. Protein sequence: CAISPGTVNTEAFF.

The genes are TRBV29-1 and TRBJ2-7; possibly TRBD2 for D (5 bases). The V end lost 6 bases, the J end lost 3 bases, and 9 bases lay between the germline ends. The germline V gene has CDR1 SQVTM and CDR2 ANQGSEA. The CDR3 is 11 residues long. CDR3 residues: CSVGIYYEQYF. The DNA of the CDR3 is TGCAGCGTCGGGATTTACTACGAGCAGTACTTC.

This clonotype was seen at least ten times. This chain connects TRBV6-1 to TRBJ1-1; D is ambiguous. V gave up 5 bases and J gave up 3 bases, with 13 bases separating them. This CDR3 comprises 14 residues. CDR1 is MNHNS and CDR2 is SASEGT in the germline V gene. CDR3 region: CASSKALRDTEAFF. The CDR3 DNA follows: TGTGCCAGCAGTAAGGCACTAAGGGACACTGAAGCTTTCTTT.

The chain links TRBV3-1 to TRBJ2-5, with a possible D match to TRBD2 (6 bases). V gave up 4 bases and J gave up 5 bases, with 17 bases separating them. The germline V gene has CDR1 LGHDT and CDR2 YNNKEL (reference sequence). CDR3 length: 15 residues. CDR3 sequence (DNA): TGTGCCAGCAGCCCCAGCGGGCCCAAGGTGGAGACCCAGTACTTC. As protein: CASSPSGPKVETQYF.

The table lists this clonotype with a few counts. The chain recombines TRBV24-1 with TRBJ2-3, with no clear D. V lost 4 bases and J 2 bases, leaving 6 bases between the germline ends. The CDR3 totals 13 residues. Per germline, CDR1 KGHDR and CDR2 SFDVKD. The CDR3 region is CATSELYTDTQYF. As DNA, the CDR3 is TGTGCCACCAGTGAACTATACACAGATACGCAGTATTTT.

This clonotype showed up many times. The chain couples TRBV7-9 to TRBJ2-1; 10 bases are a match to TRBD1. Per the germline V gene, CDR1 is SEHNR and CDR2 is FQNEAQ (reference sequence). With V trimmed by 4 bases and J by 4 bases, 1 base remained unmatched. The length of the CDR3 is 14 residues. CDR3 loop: CASSWDRGYNEQFF. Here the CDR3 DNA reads TGTGCCAGCAGCTGGGACAGGGGATACAATGAGCAGTTCTTC.

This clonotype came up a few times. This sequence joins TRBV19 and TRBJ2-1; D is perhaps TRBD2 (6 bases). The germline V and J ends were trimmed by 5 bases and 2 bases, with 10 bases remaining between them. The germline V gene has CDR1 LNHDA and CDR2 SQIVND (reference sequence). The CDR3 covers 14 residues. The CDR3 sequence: CASSAGLPYNEQFF. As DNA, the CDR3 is TGTGCCAGTAGTGCGGGACTCCCCTACAATGAGCAGTTCTTC. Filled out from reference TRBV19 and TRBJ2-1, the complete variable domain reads DGGITQSPKYLFRKEGQNVTLSCEQNLNHDAMYWYRQDPGQGLRLIYYSQIVNDFQKGDIAEGYSVSREKKESFPLTVTSAQKNPTAFYLCASSAGLPYNEQFFGPGTRLTVL.

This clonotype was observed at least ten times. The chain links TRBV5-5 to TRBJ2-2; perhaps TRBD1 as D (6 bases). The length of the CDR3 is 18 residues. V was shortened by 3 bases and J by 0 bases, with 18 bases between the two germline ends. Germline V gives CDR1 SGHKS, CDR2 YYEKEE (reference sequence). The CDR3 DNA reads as TGTGCCAGCAGCTCCGACCCTTGGGGGACAACGAACACCGGGGAGCTGTTTTTT. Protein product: CASSSDPWGTTNTGELFF.

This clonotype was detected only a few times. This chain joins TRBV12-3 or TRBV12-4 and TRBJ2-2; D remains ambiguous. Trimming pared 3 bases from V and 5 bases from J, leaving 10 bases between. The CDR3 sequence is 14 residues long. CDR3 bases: TGTGCCAGCAGTTTCCGATTACGGACCGGGGAGCTGTTTTTT. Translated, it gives CASSFRLRTGELFF.

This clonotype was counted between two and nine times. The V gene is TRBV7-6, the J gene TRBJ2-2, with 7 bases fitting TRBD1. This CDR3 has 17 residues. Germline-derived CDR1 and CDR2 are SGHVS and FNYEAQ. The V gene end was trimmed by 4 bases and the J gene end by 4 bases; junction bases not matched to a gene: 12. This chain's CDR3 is CASSSMTGRGVTGELFF. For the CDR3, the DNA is TGTGCCAGCAGCTCCATGACAGGGAGAGGTGTCACCGGGGAGCTGTTTTTT. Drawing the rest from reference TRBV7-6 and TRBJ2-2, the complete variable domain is GAGVSQSPRYKVTKRGQDVALRCDPISGHVSLYWYRQALGQGPEFLTYFNYEAQQDKSGLPNDRFSAERPEGSISTLTIQRTEQRDSAMYRCASSSMTGRGVTGELFFGEGSRLTVL.

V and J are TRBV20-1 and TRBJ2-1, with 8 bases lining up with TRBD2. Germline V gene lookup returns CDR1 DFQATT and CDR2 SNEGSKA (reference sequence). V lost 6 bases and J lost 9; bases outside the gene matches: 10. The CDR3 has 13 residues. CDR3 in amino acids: CSAAGTRIGEQFF. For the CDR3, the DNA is TGCAGTGCCGCCGGGACTAGAATAGGTGAGCAGTTCTTC.

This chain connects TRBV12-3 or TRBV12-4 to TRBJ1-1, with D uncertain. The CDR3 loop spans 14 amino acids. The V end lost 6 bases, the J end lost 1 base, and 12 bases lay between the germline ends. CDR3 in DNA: TGTGCCAGCAGGGACTATAAGTGGAACACTGAAGCTTTCTTT. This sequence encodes CASRDYKWNTEAFF.

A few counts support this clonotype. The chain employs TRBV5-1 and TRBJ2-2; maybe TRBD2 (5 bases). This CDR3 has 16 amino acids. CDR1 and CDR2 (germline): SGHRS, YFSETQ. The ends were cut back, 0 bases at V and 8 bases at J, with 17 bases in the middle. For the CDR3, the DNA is TGCGCCAGCAGCTTGGAGGCTAGCCTCCCAATGGGGGAGCTGTTTTTT. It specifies CASSLEASLPMGELFF. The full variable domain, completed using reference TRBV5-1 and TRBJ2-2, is KAGVTQTPRYLIKTRGQQVTLSCSPISGHRSVSWYQQTPGQGLQFLFEYFSETQRNKGNFPGRFSGRQFSNSRSEMNVSTLELGDSALYLCASSLEASLPMGELFFGEGSRLTVL.

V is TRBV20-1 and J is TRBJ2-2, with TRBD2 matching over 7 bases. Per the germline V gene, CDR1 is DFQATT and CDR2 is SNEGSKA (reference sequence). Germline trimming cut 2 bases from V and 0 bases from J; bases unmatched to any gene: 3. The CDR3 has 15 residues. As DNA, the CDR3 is TGCAGTGCTAGACCCAGCGGGACGAACACCGGGGAGCTGTTTTTT. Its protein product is CSARPSGTNTGELFF.

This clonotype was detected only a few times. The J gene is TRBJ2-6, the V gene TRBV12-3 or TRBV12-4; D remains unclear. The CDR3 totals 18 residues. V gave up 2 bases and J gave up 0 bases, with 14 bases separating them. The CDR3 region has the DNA TGTGCCAGCAGTTTATCGGGCAGGCCCAGCTCTGGGGCCAACGTCCTGACTTTC. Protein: CASSLSGRPSSGANVLTF.

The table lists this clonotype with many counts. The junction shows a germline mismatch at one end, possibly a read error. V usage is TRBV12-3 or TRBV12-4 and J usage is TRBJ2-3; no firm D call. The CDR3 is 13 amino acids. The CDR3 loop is CASSLASTDTQYF. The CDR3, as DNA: TGTGCCAGCAGCTTAGCCAGCACAGATACGCAGTATTTT.

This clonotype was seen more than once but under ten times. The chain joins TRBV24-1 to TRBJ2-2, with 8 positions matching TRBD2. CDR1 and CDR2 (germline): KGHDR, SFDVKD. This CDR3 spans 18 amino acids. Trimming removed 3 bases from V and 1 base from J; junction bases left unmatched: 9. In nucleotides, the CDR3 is TGTGCCACCAGTGATCTAAACCCGGGGACTAGGAACACCGGGGAGCTGTTTTTT. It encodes CATSDLNPGTRNTGELFF.

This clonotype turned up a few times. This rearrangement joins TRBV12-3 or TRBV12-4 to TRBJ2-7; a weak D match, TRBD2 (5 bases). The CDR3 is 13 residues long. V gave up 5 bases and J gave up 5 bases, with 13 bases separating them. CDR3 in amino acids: CASSQRTGDEQYV. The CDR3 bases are TGTGCCAGCAGTCAAAGGACCGGGGACGAGCAGTACGTC.

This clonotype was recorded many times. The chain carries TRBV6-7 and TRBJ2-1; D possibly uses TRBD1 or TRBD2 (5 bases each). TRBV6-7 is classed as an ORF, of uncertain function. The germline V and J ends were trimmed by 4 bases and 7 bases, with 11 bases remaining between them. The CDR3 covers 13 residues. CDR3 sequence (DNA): TGTGCCAGCAGTTCTAGGGACGAAAATGAGCAGTTCTTC. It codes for CASSSRDENEQFF.

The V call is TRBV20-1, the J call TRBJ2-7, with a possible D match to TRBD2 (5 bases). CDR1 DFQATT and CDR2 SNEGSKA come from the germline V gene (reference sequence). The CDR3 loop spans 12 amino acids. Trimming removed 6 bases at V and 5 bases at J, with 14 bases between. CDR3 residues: CSASLFGNEQYF. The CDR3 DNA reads TGCAGTGCCAGCCTCTTCGGGAACGAGCAGTACTTC.

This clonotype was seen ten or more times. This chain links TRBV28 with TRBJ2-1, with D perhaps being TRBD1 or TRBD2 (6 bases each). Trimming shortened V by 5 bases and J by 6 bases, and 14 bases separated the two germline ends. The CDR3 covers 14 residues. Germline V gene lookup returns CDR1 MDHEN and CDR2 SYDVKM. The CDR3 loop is CASSPGGSINEQFF. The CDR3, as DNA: TGTGCCAGCAGTCCCGGGGGCAGTATCAATGAGCAGTTCTTC.

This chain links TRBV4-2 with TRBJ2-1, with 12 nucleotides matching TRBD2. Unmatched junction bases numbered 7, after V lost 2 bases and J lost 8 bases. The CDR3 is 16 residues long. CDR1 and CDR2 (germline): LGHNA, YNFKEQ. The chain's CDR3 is CASSQRTSGVLDEQFF. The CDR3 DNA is TGTGCCAGCAGCCAAAGGACTAGCGGGGTCCTGGATGAGCAGTTCTTC.

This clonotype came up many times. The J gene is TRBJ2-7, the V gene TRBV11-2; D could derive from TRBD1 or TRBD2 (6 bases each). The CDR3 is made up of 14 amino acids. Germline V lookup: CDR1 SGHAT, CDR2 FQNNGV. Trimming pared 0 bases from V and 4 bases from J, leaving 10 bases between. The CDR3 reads CASSLDGGGYEQYV. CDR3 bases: TGTGCCAGCAGCTTAGATGGAGGGGGATACGAGCAGTACGTC.

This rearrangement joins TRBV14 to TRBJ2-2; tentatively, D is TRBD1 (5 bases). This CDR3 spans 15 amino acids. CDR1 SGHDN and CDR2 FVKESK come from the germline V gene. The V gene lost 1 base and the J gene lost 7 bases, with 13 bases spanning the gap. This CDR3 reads CASSQVSRDNGELFF. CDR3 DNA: TGTGCCAGCAGCCAAGTATCCAGGGATAACGGGGAGCTGTTTTTT.

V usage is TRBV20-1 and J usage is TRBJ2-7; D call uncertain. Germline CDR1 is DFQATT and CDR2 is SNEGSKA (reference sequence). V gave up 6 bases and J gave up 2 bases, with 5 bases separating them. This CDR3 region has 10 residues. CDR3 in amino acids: CSATPYEQYV. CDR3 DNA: TGCAGTGCAACTCCCTACGAGCAGTACGTC.

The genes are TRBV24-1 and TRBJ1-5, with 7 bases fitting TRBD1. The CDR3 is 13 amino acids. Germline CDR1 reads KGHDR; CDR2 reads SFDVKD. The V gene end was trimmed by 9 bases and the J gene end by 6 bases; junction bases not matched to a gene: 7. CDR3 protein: CATYRTGFQPQHF. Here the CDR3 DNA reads TGTGCCACCTATCGGACAGGTTTTCAGCCCCAGCATTTT.

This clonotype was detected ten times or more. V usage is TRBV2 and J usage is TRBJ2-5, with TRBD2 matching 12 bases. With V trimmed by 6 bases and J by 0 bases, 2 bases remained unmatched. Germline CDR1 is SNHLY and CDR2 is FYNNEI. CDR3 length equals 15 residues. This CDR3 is CASRRLAGDQETQYF. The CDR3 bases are TGTGCCAGCAGGAGACTAGCGGGGGACCAAGAGACCCAGTACTTC.

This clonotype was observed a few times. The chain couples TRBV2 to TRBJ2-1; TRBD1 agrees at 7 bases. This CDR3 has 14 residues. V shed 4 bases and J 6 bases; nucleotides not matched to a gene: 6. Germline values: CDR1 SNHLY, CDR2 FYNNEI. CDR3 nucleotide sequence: TGTGCCAGCAGTGTTGAGGGGGCCGTCAATGAGCAGTTCTTC. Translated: CASSVEGAVNEQFF.

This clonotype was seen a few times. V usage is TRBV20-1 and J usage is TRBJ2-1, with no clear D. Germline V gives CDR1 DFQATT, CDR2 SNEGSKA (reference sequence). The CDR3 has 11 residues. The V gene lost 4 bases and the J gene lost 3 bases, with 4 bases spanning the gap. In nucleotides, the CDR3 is TGCAGTGCTACTATCTACAATGAGCAGTTCTTC. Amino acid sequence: CSATIYNEQFF.